These 17 T cell receptor beta chains were all obtained from the same sample, sequenced in a study of blood T cells in healthy people across ages. Through a sample-barcoded 5' primer and a J-beta primer mix, a second PCR was run for roughly 6 to 11 cycles. TCRdb independently ran MiXCR on the 5' RACE reads; one entry per CDR3 protein. The table includes roughly 800,000 distinct CDR3 sequences, roughly 64% detected once. Specimen: blood. These receptors came from a man younger than 40 in good health.

Notes on this clonotype: The germline gene is not matched at one end of the junction; a read error may be the cause. This sequence joins TRBV9 and TRBJ2-5, with D possibly TRBD1 on 6 matching bases. This CDR3 has 14 residues. Germline assignment: CDR1 SGDLS and CDR2 YYNGEE. CDR3 amino acids: CANSGDRYQETQYF. The CDR3 DNA is TGTGCCAACAGCGGCGACAGGTACCAAGAGACCCAGTACTTC.

The rearrangement uses TRBV3-1 and TRBJ2-5; D ambiguous. The CDR3 extends over 14 amino acids. V was cut by 0 bases and J by 5 bases, with 10 bases left in between. In germline, CDR1 is LGHDT, CDR2 YNNKEL (reference sequence). DNA of the CDR3: TGTGCCAGCAGCCAAGACGTGGGAAGGGAGACCCAGTACTTC. The encoded protein is CASSQDVGRETQYF.

The V call is TRBV27, the J call TRBJ2-7; D uncertain. Judging by the DNA end, TRBJ2-5 fits better; the J call may be wrong. Germline-derived CDR1 and CDR2 are MNHEY and SMNVEV (reference sequence). The CDR3 loop spans 15 amino acids. This CDR3 reads CASSLEATPGETQYF. CDR3 DNA: TGTGCCAGCAGTTTAGAAGCAACCCCCGGGGAGACCCAGTACTTC.

This clonotype was seen a few times. This chain links TRBV7-2 with TRBJ2-1; TRBD2 aligns across 9 bases. After removal of 8 bases from V and 4 bases from J, the junction contained 6 bases not matched to a gene. This CDR3 is built from 14 residues. Germline CDR1 is SGHTA and CDR2 is FQGNSA. CDR3 in DNA: TGTGCCAGCCTAAAAGGACTAGCGTACAATGAGCAGTTCTTC. Encoded protein: CASLKGLAYNEQFF.

V is TRBV5-1 and J is TRBJ2-1; 14 nucleotides match TRBD2. V was clipped by 4 bases and J by 7 bases; unmatched bases: 13. The CDR3 totals 18 residues. Looked up from germline, CDR1 is SGHRS and CDR2 is YFSETQ. CDR3 loop: CASSPQPGLAGARNEQFF. The CDR3 region has the DNA TGCGCCAGCAGCCCTCAGCCGGGACTAGCGGGGGCCAGGAATGAGCAGTTCTTC.

This rearrangement joins TRBV20-1 to TRBJ2-7, with 13 bases lining up with TRBD2. V gave up 6 bases and J gave up 0 bases; unmatched junction bases: 5. CDR1 DFQATT and CDR2 SNEGSKA come from the germline V gene (reference sequence). The CDR3 contains 15 residues. CDR3 nucleotides: TGCAGTGCCCCGACTAGCGGGGGGATCTCCTACGAGCAGTACTTC. Encoded protein: CSAPTSGGISYEQYF.

The chain is built from TRBV11-2 and TRBJ2-1, with D perhaps matching TRBD2 (7 bases). This CDR3 contains 16 residues. CDR1 and CDR2 from the germline V gene are SGHAT and FQNNGV. Trimming took off 3 bases at V and 7 bases at J, with 19 bases between the two ends. Written as DNA, the CDR3 is TGTGCCAGCAGCTTCTCGGGGGCGGGAGTGTGGAATGAGCAGTTCTTC. The encoded protein is CASSFSGAGVWNEQFF. The whole variable domain, filled in from reference TRBV11-2 and TRBJ2-1, reads EAGVAQSPRYKIIEKRQSVAFWCNPISGHATLYWYQQILGQGPKLLIQFQNNGVVDDSQLPKDRFSAERLKGVDSTLKIQPAKLEDSAVYLCASSFSGAGVWNEQFFGPGTRLTVL.

The CDR3 nucleotides read TGCAGTGCTAGGCCCGGAGGGTTGGGAAACACCATATATTTT. As protein: CSARPGGLGNTIYF. The chain has TRBV20-1 and TRBJ1-3; D not resolved. CDR3 length equals 14 residues. V was shortened by 3 bases and J by 4 bases, with 13 bases between the two germline ends. The germline V gene has CDR1 DFQATT and CDR2 SNEGSKA (reference sequence).

Comments on this clonotype: A much larger clone lies one base from this, so it may be a read error. V is TRBV27 and J is TRBJ2-7; D call uncertain. CDR1 MNHEY and CDR2 SMNVEV come from the germline V gene (reference sequence). The CDR3 is 15 residues long. CDR3: CASRLTWESSHEQYF. The CDR3 DNA sequence: TGTGCCAGCAGACTTACCTGGGAAAGCTCCCACGAGCAGTACTTC.

V and J are TRBV27 and TRBJ2-7; perhaps TRBD1 as D (5 bases). The CDR3 contains 15 residues. Trimming removed 1 base at V and 5 bases at J, with 15 bases between. Germline CDR1 reads MNHEY; CDR2 reads SMNVEV (reference sequence). As DNA, the CDR3 is TGTGCCAGCAGTTTATTCTCCCAGGGCGGAGACGAGCAGTACTTC. Translating it yields CASSLFSQGGDEQYF.

The CDR3 sequence: CAISESAGKGMNTEAFF. Written as DNA, the CDR3 is TGTGCCATCAGTGAGTCCGCAGGTAAAGGGATGAACACTGAAGCTTTCTTT. V is TRBV10-3 and J is TRBJ1-1, with D hard to call. The germline CDR1 and CDR2 sequences are ENHRY and SYGVKD. This CDR3 has 17 residues. Trimming cost V 0 bases and J 0 bases, with 14 bases left between them.

CDR3 bases: TGCGCCAGCAGCTTCGGGGGCAGGGCCTACGAGCAGTACTTC. Residues: CASSFGGRAYEQYF. The V gene is TRBV5-1, the J gene TRBJ2-7; either TRBD1 or TRBD2 may supply D (6 bases each). Per the germline V gene, CDR1 is SGHRS and CDR2 is YFSETQ. The CDR3 sequence is 14 residues long. With 2 bases removed from V and 2 bases from J, the gap between germline ends came to 11 bases.

V usage is TRBV7-2 and J usage is TRBJ2-7; weak D call: TRBD1 (5 bases). V shed 6 bases and J shed 2 bases, with 14 bases lying between them. Germline V gene data show CDR1 as SGHTA and CDR2 as FQGNSA. This CDR3 contains 14 residues. CDR3 nucleotides: TGTGCCAGCAGATCCGAGACAGAAACCTACGAGCAGTACTTC. Its protein is CASRSETETYEQYF.

The rearrangement joins TRBV12-3 or TRBV12-4 to TRBJ2-3, with D uncertain. The CDR3 sequence is 16 residues long. V shed 5 bases and J shed 0 bases, with 15 bases lying between them. In DNA form, the CDR3 reads TGTGCCAGCAGTAGCCCGATGAGCGCTAGCACAGATACGCAGTATTTT. Its translation: CASSSPMSASTDTQYF.

V gene TRBV29-1 combines with J gene TRBJ2-1; TRBD2 matches 13 bases. CDR3 length: 15 residues. Germline V lookup: CDR1 SQVTM, CDR2 ANQGSEA. The V segment lost 2 bases and the J segment 7 bases; nucleotides outside the gene matches: 5. Here the CDR3 reads CSVELTSGRVNEQFF. CDR3 sequence (DNA): TGCAGCGTTGAACTAACTAGCGGGAGGGTGAATGAGCAGTTCTTC.

CDR3 protein: CASSFIFGVLGGPLETQYF. CDR3 in DNA: TGTGCCAGCAGTTTTATTTTTGGCGTCCTCGGTGGTCCTTTAGAGACCCAGTACTTC. The chain employs TRBV28 and TRBJ2-5; D is uncertain. V was clipped by 3 bases and J by 4 bases, with 27 bases between them. The CDR3 has 19 amino acids. CDR1 and CDR2 from the germline V gene are MDHEN and SYDVKM.

The CDR3 DNA reads TGTGCCAGTAGTGGCGGGGGTCCTGAGGAGACCCAGTACTTC. It specifies CASSGGGPEETQYF. The chain joins TRBV19 to TRBJ2-5, with 7 bases matching TRBD2. CDR1 and CDR2 (germline): LNHDA, SQIVND (reference sequence). Trimming removed 5 bases from V and 5 bases from J; junction bases left unmatched: 8. This CDR3 contains 14 residues.